Presented here are 29 T cell receptor beta chains from one specimen sequenced in a study of blood T cell repertoires in COVID-19. Assay: immunoSEQ multiplex PCR; the TCRdb copy retains only in-frame clones and omits some. The repertoire holds 310,000 or so clones, with around nine tenths as singletons. Sequenced: PBMCs or T cells enriched from blood (not recorded which). Receptor source: a woman aged 25 to 39 who had recovered from COVID-19.

This chain connects TRBV7-2 to TRBJ2-5, with TRBD1 matching over 9 bases. This CDR3 contains 14 residues. V shed 3 bases and J 5 bases; nucleotides not matched to a gene: 4. Germline-derived CDR1 and CDR2 are SGHTA and FQGNSA. The CDR3 sequence: CASSFRDREETQYF. CDR3 nucleotides: TGTGCCAGCAGCTTTAGGGACAGGGAGGAGACCCAGTACTTC.

This clone was found a few times. The rearrangement uses TRBV6-5 and TRBJ1-1, with D unclear. The CDR3 is 14 residues long. Germline loops: CDR1 MNHEY, CDR2 SVGAGI. The V and J ends lost 0 bases and 6 bases respectively, with 11 bases between them. CDR3: CASSYSGSLSEAFF. CDR3 DNA sequence: TGTGCCAGCAGTTACTCGGGGAGCCTGTCTGAAGCTTTCTTT.

This chain uses TRBV10-2 with TRBJ1-5; 8 nucleotides match TRBD1. The germline V gene encodes CDR1 WSHSY and CDR2 SAAADI. CDR3 length: 14 residues. V shed 10 bases, J shed 1 base, and the junction held 6 bases outside the gene matches. The CDR3 loop is CATTDRESNQPQHF. In DNA, the CDR3 is TGCGCCACCACGGACAGGGAGAGCAATCAGCCCCAGCATTTT.

The gene calls are TRBV5-6 and TRBJ1-2; tentative D call: TRBD1 (5 bases). Deletions cut 3 bases from V and 6 bases from J, with 9 bases between. The length of the CDR3 is 12 residues. In germline, CDR1 is SGHDT, CDR2 YYEEEE. The CDR3 is CASSSRVDGYTF. The CDR3 nucleotides read TGTGCCAGCAGCTCCAGGGTGGATGGCTACACCTTC.

The CDR3 sequence is CASSPPNGGTGELFF. DNA for the CDR3: TGTGCCAGCTCACCACCGAACGGGGGCACCGGGGAGCTGTTTTTT. This chain links TRBV18 with TRBJ2-2; weak D call: TRBD2 (6 bases). The CDR3 runs 15 residues. Germline CDR1 is KGHSH and CDR2 is LQKENI. V lost 0 bases, J lost 4 bases, and 9 bases lay in between.

The chain joins TRBV11-2 to TRBJ2-2; 7 nucleotides align to TRBD1. V shed 0 bases, J shed 5 bases, and the junction held 6 bases outside the gene matches. Per germline, CDR1 SGHAT and CDR2 FQNNGV. CDR3 length: 16 amino acids. CDR3 sequence (DNA): TGTGCCAGCAGCTTAGAAAACAGGGGTTATACCGGGGAGCTGTTTTTT. Translated: CASSLENRGYTGELFF.

The sample holds one count of this clone. The chain joins TRBV19 to TRBJ2-7; the D gene is possibly TRBD1 (6 bases). Trimming stripped 11 bases from V and 1 base from J, with 12 bases between. The CDR3 is 12 amino acids. The V gene's germline CDR1 is LNHDA and CDR2 SQIVND (reference sequence). CDR3 protein: CASGAPSYEQYF. CDR3 coding DNA: TGTGCCTCAGGGGCCCCTTCCTACGAGCAGTACTTC. Using reference TRBV19 and TRBJ2-7 for the parts outside the CDR3, the full variable domain is DGGITQSPKYLFRKEGQNVTLSCEQNLNHDAMYWYRQDPGQGLRLIYYSQIVNDFQKGDIAEGYSVSREKKESFPLTVTSAQKNPTAFYLCASGAPSYEQYFGPGTRLTVT.

The J gene is TRBJ2-1, the V gene TRBV12-5; 10 nucleotides line up with TRBD2. After removal of 5 bases from V and 5 bases from J, the junction contained 0 bases not matched to a gene. Germline CDR1 reads LGHNT; CDR2 reads FRNRAP. The CDR3 has 13 amino acids. CDR3 coding DNA: TGTGCTAGTGGTGGACTAGCGGACAATGAGCAGTTCTTC. Protein sequence: CASGGLADNEQFF.

This clone is a singleton in its sample. The chain joins TRBV5-1 to TRBJ1-2; D gene uncertain. Germline V gene data show CDR1 as SGHRS and CDR2 as YFSETQ. V lost 0 bases and J lost 2, with 8 bases in between. This CDR3 has 14 residues. DNA of the CDR3: TGCGCCAGCAGCTTGGGTGTAGCAAACTATGGCTACACCTTC. Translating gives CASSLGVANYGYTF.

The chain carries TRBV30 and TRBJ1-1; 7 bases are a match to TRBD1. The trim removed 5 bases at V and 0 bases at J, leaving 12 bases unmatched. There are 16 residues in the CDR3. The germline V gene encodes CDR1 GTSNPN and CDR2 SVGIG (reference sequence). CDR3 residues: CAWGLGQGVLNTEAFF. The CDR3 DNA is TGTGCCTGGGGACTGGGGCAGGGGGTTTTGAACACTGAAGCTTTCTTT.

The V call is TRBV7-9, the J call TRBJ2-7; weak D call: TRBD2 (6 bases). This CDR3 region has 14 residues. Trimming shortened V by 5 bases and J by 7 bases, and 18 bases separated the two germline ends. CDR1 is SEHNR and CDR2 is FQNEAQ in the germline V gene (reference sequence). The CDR3 DNA reads as TGTGCCAGCAGCCCGGGGGACGGTCCTCGGGAGCAGTACTTC. It codes for CASSPGDGPREQYF.

CDR3 sequence: CASSLGRGEIYEQYF. CDR3 DNA: TGTGCCAGCAGCTTAGGACGCGGGGAAATCTACGAGCAGTACTTC. The chain employs TRBV7-3 and TRBJ2-7; D is possibly TRBD2 (6 bases). This CDR3 has 15 amino acids. Trimming pared 2 bases from V and 3 bases from J, leaving 14 bases between. CDR1 SGHTA and CDR2 FQGTGA come from the germline V gene.

The V gene is TRBV7-8, the J gene TRBJ2-1; the match to TRBD2 covers 10 bases. Germline CDR1 reads SGHVS; CDR2 reads FQNEAQ. V was pared by 1 base and J by 0 bases, with 3 bases of the junction left unmatched. CDR3 length: 17 amino acids. The CDR3 loop is CASSLVPSGSSYNEQFF. For the CDR3, the DNA is TGTGCCAGCAGCTTAGTTCCTAGCGGGAGCTCCTACAATGAGCAGTTCTTC.

This chain joins TRBV6-5 and TRBJ2-5, with 8 bases lining up with TRBD1. Germline values: CDR1 MNHEY, CDR2 SVGAGI. V lost 2 bases, J lost 3 bases, and 2 bases stayed unmatched. The CDR3 covers 14 residues. CDR3 in DNA: TGTGCCAGCAGTTACGTGACAGGGGAAGAGACCCAGTACTTC. It specifies CASSYVTGEETQYF.

The CDR3 coding sequence is TGTGCCAGCACCCTAGCGGGGCCCTACAATGAGCAGTTCTTC. Residues: CASTLAGPYNEQFF. J is TRBJ2-1 and V is TRBV7-9, with TRBD2 matching over 9 bases. Germline lookup yields CDR1 SEHNR and CDR2 FQNEAQ (reference sequence). Trimming took 7 bases from V and 2 from J; bases not matched to a gene: 3. The CDR3 totals 14 residues.

This chain joins TRBV9 and TRBJ2-7; 10 bases agree with TRBD1. CDR3 length: 15 amino acids. V was pared by 2 bases and J by 5 bases, with 7 bases of the junction left unmatched. The germline V gene has CDR1 SGDLS and CDR2 YYNGEE. CDR3 protein: CASSVQGTGADEQYF. In DNA, the CDR3 is TGTGCCAGCAGCGTGCAGGGGACAGGGGCTGACGAGCAGTACTTC.

The chain employs TRBV24-1 and TRBJ2-2; D is uncertain. The CDR3 has 16 amino acids. Trimming shortened V by 2 bases and J by 2 bases, and 11 bases separated the two germline ends. Germline CDR1 KGHDR, CDR2 SFDVKD. CDR3 sequence reads: CATSDWSGQNTGELFF. The CDR3 DNA is TGTGCCACCAGTGATTGGAGTGGCCAAAACACCGGGGAGCTGTTTTTT.

This rearrangement joins TRBV6-5 to TRBJ1-1; the D is unclear. The CDR3 extends over 14 amino acids. Germline CDR1 reads MNHEY; CDR2 reads SVGAGI. The V gene lost 10 bases and the J gene lost 0 bases, with 15 bases spanning the gap. In DNA, the CDR3 is TGTGCCACCCTCCGGGGAGGGTTGAACACTGAAGCTTTCTTT. Translation: CATLRGGLNTEAFF.

This rearrangement joins TRBV5-1 to TRBJ2-3; D is possibly TRBD1 (5 bases). The CDR3 spans 15 residues. Germline V CDR1 and CDR2: SGHRS, YFSETQ. Trimming stripped 0 bases from V and 0 bases from J, with 8 bases between. CDR3 nucleotides: TGCGCCAGCAGCTTGGACAGGCGCAGCACAGATACGCAGTATTTT. This sequence encodes CASSLDRRSTDTQYF.

The chain links TRBV7-2 to TRBJ2-4; TRBD2 matches at 12 bases. Germline trimming cut 6 bases from V and 0 bases from J; bases unmatched to any gene: 6. The V gene's germline CDR1 is SGHTA and CDR2 FQGNSA. This CDR3 comprises 17 residues. CDR3 coding DNA: TGTGCCAGCAGTGTGCTAGCGGGAGGGGGAGCCAAAAACATTCAGTACTTC. This encodes CASSVLAGGGAKNIQYF.

This chain uses TRBV7-9 with TRBJ2-7; weak D call: TRBD1 (5 bases). V was shortened by 2 bases and J by 0 bases, with 14 bases between the two germline ends. CDR3 length equals 16 residues. In germline, CDR1 is SEHNR, CDR2 FQNEAQ (reference sequence). The CDR3 sequence: CASSLSIGAYSYEQYF. CDR3 sequence (DNA): TGTGCCAGCAGCTTAAGTATAGGGGCTTACTCCTACGAGCAGTACTTC.

A single count supports this clone. The chain recombines TRBV9 with TRBJ1-3, with D possibly matching TRBD1 (5 bases). Germline CDR1 reads SGDLS; CDR2 reads YYNGEE. The V end was cut by 2 bases, the J end by 4 bases, with 10 bases between. This CDR3 is 14 amino acids long. This chain's CDR3 is CASSVDRFGNTIYF. As DNA, the CDR3 is TGTGCCAGCAGCGTCGACAGATTCGGAAACACCATATATTTT.

The chain combines TRBV6-5 with TRBJ1-1, with D possibly TRBD1 on 5 matching bases. Between the trimmed V and J ends, which lost 4 bases and 0 bases, there was a span of 9 bases. CDR3 length equals 14 residues. Germline CDR1 MNHEY, CDR2 SVGAGI. The CDR3 here is CASSLAGMNTEAFF. CDR3 DNA sequence: TGTGCCAGCAGTTTAGCAGGGATGAACACTGAAGCTTTCTTT.

CDR3 sequence (DNA): TGTGCCAGCAGCTTGGTTTCCGGGAACGGCTACACCTTC. Amino acids: CASSLVSGNGYTF. This chain joins TRBV5-6 and TRBJ1-2; no definite D call. Germline V gene sequence: CDR1 SGHDT, CDR2 YYEEEE. The CDR3 covers 13 residues. The V end lost 0 bases, the J end lost 8 bases, and 11 bases lay between the germline ends.

The chain carries TRBV7-9 and TRBJ2-1; TRBD2 aligns across 12 bases. This CDR3 contains 18 residues. From germline, CDR1 is SEHNR and CDR2 FQNEAQ (reference sequence). Germline trimming cut 4 bases from V and 3 bases from J; bases unmatched to any gene: 10. This CDR3 reads CASSSKASGRALYNEQFF. As DNA, the CDR3 is TGTGCCAGCAGCTCCAAAGCTAGCGGGAGGGCCCTCTACAATGAGCAGTTCTTC.

The V call is TRBV10-3, the J call TRBJ2-2; possible D gene TRBD2, 6 bases. The CDR3 spans 19 residues. V was trimmed by 4 bases and J by 2 bases, leaving 23 bases between them. Per the germline V gene, CDR1 is ENHRY and CDR2 is SYGVKD. The CDR3 region is CAISVPDSGEKVNTGELFF. In DNA form, the CDR3 reads TGTGCCATCAGTGTCCCCGACTCGGGAGAGAAAGTAAACACCGGGGAGCTGTTTTTT.

The chain combines TRBV11-2 with TRBJ2-2; tentative D call: TRBD1 (6 bases). CDR1 SGHAT and CDR2 FQNNGV come from the germline V gene. The germline V and J ends were trimmed by 3 bases and 3 bases, with 11 bases remaining between them. This CDR3 region has 15 residues. The CDR3 bases are TGTGCCAGCAGCTTTTGGACAGCGGACACCGGGGAGCTGTTTTTT. This codes for CASSFWTADTGELFF. Full variable domain (outside the CDR3, taken from reference TRBV11-2 and TRBJ2-2): EAGVAQSPRYKIIEKRQSVAFWCNPISGHATLYWYQQILGQGPKLLIQFQNNGVVDDSQLPKDRFSAERLKGVDSTLKIQPAKLEDSAVYLCASSFWTADTGELFFGEGSRLTVL.

V gene TRBV6-2 or TRBV6-3 combines with J gene TRBJ2-2; the D is unclear. CDR3 length: 16 amino acids. Germline CDR1 and CDR2: MNHEY and SVGEGT. Trimming pared 5 bases from V and 4 bases from J, leaving 17 bases between. The CDR3 spells CASSDPLGSGTGELFF. CDR3 DNA: TGTGCCAGCAGTGACCCCTTGGGTTCGGGCACCGGGGAGCTGTTTTTT.

This chain links TRBV24-1 with TRBJ2-3; perhaps TRBD1 as D (5 bases). Between the trimmed V and J ends, which lost 4 bases and 3 bases, there was a span of 10 bases. CDR3 length equals 14 residues. Germline V gene sequence: CDR1 KGHDR, CDR2 SFDVKD. CDR3 coding DNA: TGTGCCACCAGTGACCCGGACACAACAGATACGCAGTATTTT. Protein product: CATSDPDTTDTQYF.